The clone carrying this T cell receptor beta chain was recorded a few times. Its target is unknown. This sample stems from a study of cytomegalovirus exposure and HLA in healthy donors. General study results and limits: The authors listed some 160 TCR beta chains as cytomegalovirus-associated. A later analysis found TCR association rates differed by HLA locus, highest for DRB1 and lowest for HLA-C.

Amplification used 60 Vbeta primers and 13 Jbeta primers. Assay: immunoSEQ multiplex PCR; the TCRdb copy retains only in-frame clones and omits some. In the table there are over 80,000 clones, less than 80% of which are singletons. Trimming shortened V by 5 bases and J by 0 bases, and 19 bases separated the two germline ends. This CDR3 spans 17 amino acids. Germline CDR1 reads SEHNR; CDR2 reads FQNEAQ (reference sequence). The gene calls are TRBV7-9 and TRBJ1-1, with unresolved D. This clonotype was obtained from a boy under 18 in good health and CMV-seropositive. Sequencing used PBMCs. CDR3 protein: CASSPRPEGYLNTEAFF. CDR3 nucleotides: TGTGCCAGCAGCCCACGACCCGAGGGATACCTGAACACTGAAGCTTTCTTT.